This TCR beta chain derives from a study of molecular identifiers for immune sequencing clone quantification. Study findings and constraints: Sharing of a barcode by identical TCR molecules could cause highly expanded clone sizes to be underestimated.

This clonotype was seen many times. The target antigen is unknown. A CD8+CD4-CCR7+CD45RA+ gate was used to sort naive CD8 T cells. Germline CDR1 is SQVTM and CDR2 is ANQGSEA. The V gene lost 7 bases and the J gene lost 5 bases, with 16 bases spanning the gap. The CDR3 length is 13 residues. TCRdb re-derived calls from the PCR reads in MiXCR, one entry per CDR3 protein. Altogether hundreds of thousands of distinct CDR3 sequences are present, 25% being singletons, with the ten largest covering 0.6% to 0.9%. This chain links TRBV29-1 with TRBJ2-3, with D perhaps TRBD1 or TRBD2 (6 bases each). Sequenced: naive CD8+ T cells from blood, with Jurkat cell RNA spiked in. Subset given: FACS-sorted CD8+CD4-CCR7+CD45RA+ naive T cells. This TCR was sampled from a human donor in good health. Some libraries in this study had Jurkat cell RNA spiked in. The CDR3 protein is CSARARGGDTQYF. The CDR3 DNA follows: TGCAGCGCCCGCGCCAGGGGAGGAGATACGCAGTATTTT.